The rows below give T cell receptor beta chains drawn from one sample of a study of blood T cell repertoires in COVID-19. This table comes from immunoSEQ multiplex PCR, and its TCRdb copy is limited to in-frame clones, with some not included. The repertoire holds about 370,000 clones, with 87% as singletons. Sequenced sample: peripheral blood. The receptors derive from a young woman with COVID-19, enrolled during active disease. Both conserved end residues are part of each CDR3. A D gene is named only where the DNA matches it firmly. Some rows mark clone size as missing; the rest say once, few, many or name a class of expanded clone.

d_call,v_call,j_call,clone_size,cdr3_aa,cdr3_nt
TRBD2,TRBV30,TRBJ2-1,NA,CAWSVGLAAMNEQFF,TGTGCCTGGAGTGTGGGCCTAGCGGCGATGAATGAGCAGTTCTTC
NA,TRBV24-1,TRBJ2-1,NA,CATWSRDSYDGEQFF,TGTGCCACCTGGAGCCGGGACTCCTATGATGGTGAGCAGTTCTTC
NA,TRBV19,TRBJ2-3,NA,CASSGLTDTQYF,TGTGCCAGTAGTGGACTCACAGATACGCAGTATTTT
TRBD2,TRBV18,TRBJ2-5,NA,CASSPSIREGQETQYF,TGTGCCAGCTCACCGAGCATCAGGGAGGGACAAGAGACCCAGTACTTC
NA,TRBV21-1,TRBJ2-4,once,CASSKRTGIQYF,TGTGCCAGCAGCAAAAGGACGGGAATTCAGTACTTC
TRBD2,TRBV5-1,TRBJ2-1,NA,CASNSGASSYNEQFF,TGCGCCAGCAATAGCGGGGCCAGCTCCTACAATGAGCAGTTCTTC
NA,TRBV4-1,TRBJ1-6,NA,CASSRFRDTYNSPLHF,TGCGCCAGCAGCCGCTTCCGGGACACCTATAATTCACCCCTCCACTTT
NA,TRBV6-6,TRBJ2-2,NA,CASSYEPAGELFF,TGTGCCAGCAGTTACGAGCCGGCCGGGGAGCTGTTTTTT
TRBD1,TRBV2,TRBJ2-2,NA,CASSPGQGGGELFF,TGTGCCAGCAGTCCGGGACAGGGTGGCGGGGAGCTGTTTTTT
NA,TRBV5-6,TRBJ2-3,NA,CASSKDVFSGGLGDTQYF,TGTGCCAGCAGCAAGGATGTGTTTAGCGGAGGGTTGGGTGATACGCAGTATTTT